The 2 T cell receptor beta chains given below trace back to one sample, sequenced in a study of shared clonotypes between healthy human individuals. The table came from immunoSEQ multiplex PCR; TCRdb's copy has only in-frame clones and leaves some out. This sample has some 2.3 million clones, with 85% to 95% found just once. Sequenced sample: naive CD4+ T cells from PBMCs. The subset is: CD45RA+ positively selected. The receptor set was obtained from a man aged 18 to 35 in good health. Some clones in this sample may be carry-over from other donors' samples.

The rearrangement joins TRBV5-6 to TRBJ2-7, with D uncertain. Trimming took 0 bases from V and 1 from J, leaving 8 bases between them. This CDR3 is 14 amino acids long. Germline loops: CDR1 SGHDT, CDR2 YYEEEE. The DNA of the CDR3 is TGTGCCAGCAGCTTGGACGGCGCATCCTACGAGCAGTACTTC. It yields the protein CASSLDGASYEQYF.

This clone was detected once. This sample includes further DNA sequences coding for the same CDR3. The chain is built from TRBV28 and TRBJ1-4; 9 nucleotides agree with TRBD1. The germline gives CDR1 MDHEN, CDR2 SYDVKM. J was trimmed by 4 bases and V by 4 bases; bases with no gene match: 1. The CDR3 loop spans 14 amino acids. The CDR3 spells CASSSGQGNEKLFF. The CDR3 region has the DNA TGTGCCAGCAGTTCGGGACAGGGTAATGAAAAACTGTTTTTT. Filled out from reference TRBV28 and TRBJ1-4, the complete variable domain reads DVKVTQSSRYLVKRTGEKVFLECVQDMDHENMFWYRQDPGLGLRLIYFSYDVKMKEKGDIPEGYSVSREKKERFSLILESASTNQTSMYLCASSSGQGNEKLFFGSGTQLSVL.